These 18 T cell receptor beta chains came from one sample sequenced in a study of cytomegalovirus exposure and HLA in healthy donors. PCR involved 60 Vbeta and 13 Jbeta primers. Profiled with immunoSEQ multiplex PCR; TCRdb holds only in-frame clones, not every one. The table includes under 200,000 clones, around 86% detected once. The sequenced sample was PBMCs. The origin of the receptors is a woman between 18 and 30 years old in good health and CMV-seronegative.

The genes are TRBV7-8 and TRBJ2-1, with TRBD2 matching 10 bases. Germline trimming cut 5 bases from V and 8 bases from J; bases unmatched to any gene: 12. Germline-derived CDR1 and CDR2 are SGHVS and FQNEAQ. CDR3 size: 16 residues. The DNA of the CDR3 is TGTGCCAGCAGCGCCAGGTTGGCTAGCGGGAGCGATGAGCAGTTCTTC. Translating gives CASSARLASGSDEQFF.

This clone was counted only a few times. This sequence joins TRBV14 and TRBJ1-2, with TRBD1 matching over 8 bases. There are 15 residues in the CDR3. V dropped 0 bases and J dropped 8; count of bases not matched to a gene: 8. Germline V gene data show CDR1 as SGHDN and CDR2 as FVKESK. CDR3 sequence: CASSQERTGMGGYTF. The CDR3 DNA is TGTGCCAGCAGCCAAGAGAGGACAGGGATGGGAGGCTACACCTTC. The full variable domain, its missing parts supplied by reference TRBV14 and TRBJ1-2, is EAGVTQFPSHSVIEKGQTVTLRCDPISGHDNLYWYRRVMGKEIKFLLHFVKESKQDESGMPNNRFLAERTGGTYSTLKVQPAELEDSGVYFCASSQERTGMGGYTFGSGTRLTVV.

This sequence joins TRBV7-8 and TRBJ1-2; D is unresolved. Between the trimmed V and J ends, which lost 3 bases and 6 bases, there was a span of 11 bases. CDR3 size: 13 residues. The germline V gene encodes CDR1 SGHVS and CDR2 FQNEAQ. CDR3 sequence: CASSFWVGDGYTF. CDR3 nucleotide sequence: TGTGCCAGCAGCTTTTGGGTCGGAGATGGCTACACCTTC. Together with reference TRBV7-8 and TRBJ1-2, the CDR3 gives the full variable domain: GAGVSQSPRYKVAKRGQDVALRCDPISGHVSLFWYQQALGQGPEFLTYFQNEAQLDKSGLPSDRFFAERPEGSVSTLKIQRTQQEDSAVYLCASSFWVGDGYTFGSGTRLTVV.

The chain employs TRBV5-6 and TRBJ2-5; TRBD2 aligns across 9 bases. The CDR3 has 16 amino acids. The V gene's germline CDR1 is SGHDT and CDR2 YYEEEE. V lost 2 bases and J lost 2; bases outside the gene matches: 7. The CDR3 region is CASSLGSGGEQETQYF. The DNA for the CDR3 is TGTGCCAGCAGCTTAGGTAGCGGGGGAGAACAAGAGACCCAGTACTTC.

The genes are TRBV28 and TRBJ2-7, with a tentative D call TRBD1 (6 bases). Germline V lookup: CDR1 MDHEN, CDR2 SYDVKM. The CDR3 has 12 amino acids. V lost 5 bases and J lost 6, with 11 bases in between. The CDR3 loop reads CASSPQGVEQYF. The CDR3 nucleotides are TGTGCCAGCAGTCCACAGGGCGTCGAGCAGTACTTC.

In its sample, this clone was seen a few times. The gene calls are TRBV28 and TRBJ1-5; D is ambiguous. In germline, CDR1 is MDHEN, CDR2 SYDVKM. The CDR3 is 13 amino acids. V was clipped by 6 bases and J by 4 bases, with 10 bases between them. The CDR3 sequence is CASREALNQPQHF. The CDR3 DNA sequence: TGTGCCAGCAGGGAGGCATTGAATCAGCCCCAGCATTTT. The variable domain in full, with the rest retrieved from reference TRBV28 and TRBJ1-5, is DVKVTQSSRYLVKRTGEKVFLECVQDMDHENMFWYRQDPGLGLRLIYFSYDVKMKEKGDIPEGYSVSREKKERFSLILESASTNQTSMYLCASREALNQPQHFGDGTRLSIL.

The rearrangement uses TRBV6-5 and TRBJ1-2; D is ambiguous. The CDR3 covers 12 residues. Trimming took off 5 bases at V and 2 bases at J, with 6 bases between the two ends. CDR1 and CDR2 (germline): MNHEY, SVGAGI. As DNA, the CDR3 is TGTGCCAGCAGTGGGCAGAACTATGGCTACACCTTC. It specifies CASSGQNYGYTF.

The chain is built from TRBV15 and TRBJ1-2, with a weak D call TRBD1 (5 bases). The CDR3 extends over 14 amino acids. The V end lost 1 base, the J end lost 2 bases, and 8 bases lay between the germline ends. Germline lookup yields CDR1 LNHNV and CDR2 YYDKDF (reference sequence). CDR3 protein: CATSRVAGNYGYTF. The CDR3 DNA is TGTGCCACCAGCAGAGTAGCAGGGAACTATGGCTACACCTTC.

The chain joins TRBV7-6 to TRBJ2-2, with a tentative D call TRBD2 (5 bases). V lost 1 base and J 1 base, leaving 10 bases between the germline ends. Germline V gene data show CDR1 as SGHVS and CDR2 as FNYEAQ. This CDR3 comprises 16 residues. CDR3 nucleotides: TGTGCCAGCAGCTTAGGTAGCGTCGGGAACACCGGGGAGCTGTTTTTT. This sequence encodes CASSLGSVGNTGELFF.

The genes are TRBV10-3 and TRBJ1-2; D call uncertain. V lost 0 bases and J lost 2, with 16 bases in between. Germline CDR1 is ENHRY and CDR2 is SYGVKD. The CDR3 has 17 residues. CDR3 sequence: CAISESLLGSSNYGYTF. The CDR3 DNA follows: TGTGCCATCAGTGAGTCGTTATTGGGCAGCTCCAACTATGGCTACACCTTC.

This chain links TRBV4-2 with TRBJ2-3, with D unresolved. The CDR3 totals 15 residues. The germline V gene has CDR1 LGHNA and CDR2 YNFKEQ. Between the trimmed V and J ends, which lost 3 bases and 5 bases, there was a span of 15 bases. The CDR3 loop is CASSHEAQTQDTQYF. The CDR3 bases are TGTGCCAGCAGCCATGAGGCCCAGACCCAAGATACGCAGTATTTT.

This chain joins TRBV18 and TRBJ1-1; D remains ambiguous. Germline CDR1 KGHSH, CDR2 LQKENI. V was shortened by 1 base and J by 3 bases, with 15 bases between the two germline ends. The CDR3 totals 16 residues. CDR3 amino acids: CASSPRAGAQDTEAFF. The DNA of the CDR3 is TGTGCCAGCTCACCACGGGCAGGCGCCCAGGACACTGAAGCTTTCTTT.

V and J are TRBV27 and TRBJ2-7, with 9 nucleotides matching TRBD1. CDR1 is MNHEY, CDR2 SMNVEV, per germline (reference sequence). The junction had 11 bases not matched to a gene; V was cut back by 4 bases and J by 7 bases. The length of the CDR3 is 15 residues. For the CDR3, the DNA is TGTGCCAGCAGTTCCCCCGGACAGGGGTGGGGGGAGCAGTACTTC. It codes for CASSSPGQGWGEQYF.

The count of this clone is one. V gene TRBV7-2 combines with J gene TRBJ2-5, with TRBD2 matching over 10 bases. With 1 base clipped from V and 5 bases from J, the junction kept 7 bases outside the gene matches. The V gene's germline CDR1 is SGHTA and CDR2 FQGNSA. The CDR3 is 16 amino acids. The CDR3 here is CASSLVLAGLMETQYF. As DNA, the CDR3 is TGTGCCAGCAGCTTAGTACTAGCGGGGTTAATGGAGACCCAGTACTTC.

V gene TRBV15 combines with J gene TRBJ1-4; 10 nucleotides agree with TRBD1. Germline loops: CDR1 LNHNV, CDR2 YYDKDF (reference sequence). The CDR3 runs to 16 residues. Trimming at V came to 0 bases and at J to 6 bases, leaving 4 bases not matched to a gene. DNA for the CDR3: TGTGCCACCAGCAGAGATCCCGGGACAGGGGATGAAAAACTGTTTTTT. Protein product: CATSRDPGTGDEKLFF.

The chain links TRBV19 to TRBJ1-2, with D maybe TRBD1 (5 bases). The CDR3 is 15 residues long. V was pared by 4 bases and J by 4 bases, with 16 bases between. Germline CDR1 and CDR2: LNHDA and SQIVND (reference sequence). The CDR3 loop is CASSKAPGQIYGYTF. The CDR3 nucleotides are TGTGCCAGTAGTAAGGCCCCAGGGCAGATCTATGGCTACACCTTC.

CDR3 nucleotide sequence: TGTGCCAGCACCTGGACTAGCGGGAGCTCCGGGGAGCTGTTTTTT. Translation: CASTWTSGSSGELFF. The genes are TRBV2 and TRBJ2-2; TRBD2 aligns across 13 bases. CDR3 length equals 15 residues. The J segment lost 6 bases and the V segment lost 7 bases, leaving 5 bases of the junction unmatched. CDR1 and CDR2 from the germline V gene are SNHLY and FYNNEI.

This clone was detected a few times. The CDR3 DNA reads TGTGCCAGCAGCCACAATGGGGGACTAGCGGGAGGGGTGCACAATGAGCAGTTCTTC. This translates into CASSHNGGLAGGVHNEQFF. The chain combines TRBV14 with TRBJ2-1; 16 bases map to TRBD2. The germline V gene encodes CDR1 SGHDN and CDR2 FVKESK. With 3 bases clipped from V and 5 bases from J, the junction kept 10 bases outside the gene matches. The CDR3 is 19 amino acids.